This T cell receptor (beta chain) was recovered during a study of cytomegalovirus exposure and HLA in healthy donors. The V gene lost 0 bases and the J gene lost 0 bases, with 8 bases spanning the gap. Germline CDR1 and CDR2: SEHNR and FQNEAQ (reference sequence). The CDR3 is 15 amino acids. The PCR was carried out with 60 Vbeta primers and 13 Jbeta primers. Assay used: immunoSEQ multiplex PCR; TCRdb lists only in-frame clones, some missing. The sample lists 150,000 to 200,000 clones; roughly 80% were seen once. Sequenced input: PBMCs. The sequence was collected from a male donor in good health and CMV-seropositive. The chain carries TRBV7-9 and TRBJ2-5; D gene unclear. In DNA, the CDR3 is TGTGCCAGCAGCTTAGCGGGCTCGTACCAAGAGACCCAGTACTTC. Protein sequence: CASSLAGSYQETQYF.